The 2 T cell receptor beta chains given below trace back to one sample, sequenced in a study of T cell responses to AZD1222 COVID-19 vaccine. Sequenced by immunoSEQ multiplex PCR; TCRdb stores in-frame clones only, minus some. The sample carries some 96,000 clones, around 87% recorded once. The source was peripheral blood, collected on day 0 of MenACWY control vaccination. These TCRs come from an adult in good health.

The chain couples TRBV5-8 to TRBJ1-5, with D maybe TRBD1 (6 bases). The V and J ends lost 2 bases and 3 bases respectively, with 21 bases between them. The CDR3 consists of 18 residues. The germline gives CDR1 SGHTS, CDR2 YDEGEE. For the CDR3, the DNA is TGTGCCAGCAGCTTTGATTTAGGGGCGGACAGTCACAATCAGCCCCAGCATTTT. This gives the protein CASSFDLGADSHNQPQHF.

V and J are TRBV27 and TRBJ2-7; tentative D call: TRBD2 (7 bases). Germline-derived CDR1 and CDR2 are MNHEY and SMNVEV (reference sequence). V was cut by 0 bases and J by 5 bases, with 23 bases left in between. The CDR3 length is 18 residues. CDR3 bases: TGTGCCAGCAGTTTATCGGGCAGGGCGGAAGGGAGGGGGAACGAGCAGTACTTC. Encoded protein: CASSLSGRAEGRGNEQYF.